This TCR gamma chain comes out of a study of γδ T cells in repeated Plasmodium falciparum infection. Study information: The natural-infection arm compared Malian children under seasonal malaria with matched Australian children.

By share, this clone counts as medium-sized. Antigen specificity is unknown. The same CDR3 also results from other DNA sequences found in this sample. Points from the study as a whole: In Vdelta2-negative, largely Vdelta1+, gammadelta repertoires, repeated controlled infections appeared to drive clonal selection waves.

The CDR3 is made up of 13 amino acids. The germline V gene encodes CDR1 GITISATS and CDR2 ISYDGTV (reference sequence). Unmatched junction bases numbered 9, after V lost 0 bases and J lost 10 bases. Flow sorting of PBMC yielded separate Vgamma9/Vdelta2+ and Vdelta2-negative gammadelta T cell populations for bulk repertoire analysis. Each sorted gammadelta sample had TRG and TRD chains sequenced. TCRdb fed the multiplex PCR reads into CATT to redo clone calling. The table records some 32,000 gamma-chain clones, 1.4% of them present only once. This sequence joins TRGV9 and TRGJ1 or TRGJ2. Sequences were obtained from gamma-delta T cells from blood. The TCR was taken from a pool of human donors (malaria-infected and uninfected, not separated). As DNA, the CDR3 is TGTGCCTTGTGGGAGGTGCAAGGGCGAAAGAAACTCTTT. It is translated as CALWEVQGRKKLF.